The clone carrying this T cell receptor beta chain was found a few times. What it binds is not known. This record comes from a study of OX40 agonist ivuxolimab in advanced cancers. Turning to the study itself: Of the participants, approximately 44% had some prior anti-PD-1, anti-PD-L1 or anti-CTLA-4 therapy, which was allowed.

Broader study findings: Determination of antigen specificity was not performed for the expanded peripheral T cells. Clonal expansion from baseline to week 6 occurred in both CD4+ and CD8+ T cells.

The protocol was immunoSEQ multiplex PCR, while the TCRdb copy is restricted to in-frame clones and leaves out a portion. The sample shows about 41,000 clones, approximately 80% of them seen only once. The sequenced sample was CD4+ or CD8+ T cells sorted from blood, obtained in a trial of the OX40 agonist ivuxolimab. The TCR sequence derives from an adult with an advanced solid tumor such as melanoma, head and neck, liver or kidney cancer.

DNA for the CDR3: TGTGCCAGCAGCAAACGACAGGGAGGGAACACTGAAGCTTTCTTT. Its translation is CASSKRQGGNTEAFF. V and J are TRBV9 and TRBJ1-1, with 7 bases aligning to TRBD1. Trimming at V came to 4 bases and at J to 1 base, leaving 7 bases not matched to a gene. Germline V gene lookup returns CDR1 SGDLS and CDR2 YYNGEE. The CDR3 is 15 residues long. The variable domain in full, completed from reference TRBV9 and TRBJ1-1, reads DSGVTQTPKHLITATGQRVTLRCSPRSGDLSVYWYQQSLDQGLQFLIQYYNGEERAKGNILERFSAQQFPDLHSELNLSSLELGDSALYFCASSKRQGGNTEAFFGQGTRLTVV.